This entry features one T cell receptor beta chain sequence. What it binds is unknown. Here immunoSEQ multiplex PCR was the method, and the copy in TCRdb shows in-frame clones only, minus some. The repertoire holds 90,000 to 100,000 clones, with about 80% as singletons. This specimen belongs to a study of OX40 agonist ivuxolimab in advanced cancers. Notes on the study in general: Within 6 weeks, CD4+ and CD8+ blood T cells expanded clonally at 0.1 to 3.0 mg/kg.

Germline assignment: CDR1 GTSNPN and CDR2 SVGIG (reference sequence). There are 13 residues in the CDR3. Trimming cost V 2 bases and J 14 bases; bases outside gene matches: 11. Blood was sampled at baseline, cycle 4 day 1, and cycle 7 day 1. The chain couples TRBV30 to TRBJ2-1; 8 positions agree with TRBD1. Sequencing was performed on CD4+ or CD8+ T cells sorted from blood, taken in a trial of the OX40 agonist ivuxolimab. The TCR was taken from an adult with an advanced solid tumor such as melanoma, head and neck, liver or kidney cancer. The CDR3 DNA sequence: TGTGCCTGGAGTCGCACGGACAGGGATAGGGAGTTCTTC. Its translation: CAWSRTDRDREFF.